These 10 T cell receptor beta chains came from one sample sequenced in a study of blood T cell repertoires in COVID-19. Assay: immunoSEQ multiplex PCR; the TCRdb copy retains only in-frame clones and omits some. The data contain over 45,000 clones, around 81% of them singletons. The sequenced sample was peripheral blood. All receptors derive from a woman older than 75 with active or convalescent COVID-19.

The chain joins TRBV29-1 to TRBJ1-2, with TRBD1 as a possible D gene (5 bases). V lost 0 bases, J lost 4 bases, and 12 bases lay in between. The CDR3 spans 14 residues. CDR1 is SQVTM and CDR2 is ANQGSEA in the germline V gene. This CDR3 is CSVEDPAGLYGYTF. CDR3 bases: TGCAGCGTTGAAGATCCGGCAGGGCTCTATGGCTACACCTTC.

The chain carries TRBV7-2 and TRBJ1-5; D call uncertain. Germline CDR1 reads SGHTA; CDR2 reads FQGNSA. The CDR3 consists of 13 residues. The V end was cut by 1 base, the J end by 6 bases, with 7 bases between. The CDR3 here is CASSLEQLQPQHF. DNA of the CDR3: TGTGCCAGCAGCTTAGAACAGCTTCAGCCCCAGCATTTT.

The CDR3 DNA reads as TGTGCCAGCAGCTTAGCGCATATCCCTACCTACGAGCAGTACTTC. It yields the protein CASSLAHIPTYEQYF. The chain couples TRBV7-2 to TRBJ2-7; D is unclear. V lost 0 bases, J lost 2 bases, and 11 bases lay in between. CDR1 is SGHTA and CDR2 is FQGNSA in the germline V gene. The length of the CDR3 is 15 residues.

This clone was recorded once. V usage is TRBV7-6 and J usage is TRBJ2-7; weak D call: TRBD1 (7 bases). V was clipped by 6 bases and J by 1 base, with 10 bases between them. The CDR3 spans 13 residues. CDR1 and CDR2 (germline): SGHVS, FNYEAQ. The chain's CDR3 is CASRGGQSYEQYF. The DNA of the CDR3 is TGTGCCAGCAGGGGGGGACAGTCCTACGAGCAGTACTTC.

This clone was found a few times. The rearrangement joins TRBV29-1 to TRBJ1-5, with 9 nucleotides matching TRBD1. Germline CDR1 SQVTM, CDR2 ANQGSEA. After removal of 4 bases from V and 6 bases from J, the junction contained 7 bases not matched to a gene. This CDR3 has 14 amino acids. CDR3 residues: CSVGGQGESQPQHF. In DNA form, the CDR3 reads TGCAGCGTTGGGGGACAGGGTGAGAGTCAGCCCCAGCATTTT.

Only a few counts were recorded for this clone. The chain couples TRBV5-1 to TRBJ1-3, with a possible D match to TRBD1 (6 bases). Trimming cost V 4 bases and J 2 bases, with 10 bases left between them. Germline V gives CDR1 SGHRS, CDR2 YFSETQ. CDR3 size: 14 residues. The CDR3 spells CASSPTGTGNTIYF. DNA for the CDR3: TGCGCCAGCAGCCCGACAGGAACTGGAAACACCATATATTTT.

The J gene is TRBJ2-3, the V gene TRBV7-2, with 11 nucleotides matching TRBD2. V shed 3 bases, J shed 4 bases, and the junction held 0 bases outside the gene matches. Germline CDR1 reads SGHTA; CDR2 reads FQGNSA. The CDR3 loop spans 14 amino acids. This chain's CDR3 is CASSLGLAADTQYF. The CDR3, as DNA: TGTGCCAGCAGCTTGGGACTAGCGGCAGATACGCAGTATTTT.

The chain employs TRBV3-1 (or the pseudogene TRBV3-2) and TRBJ1-6; TRBD1 matches at 9 bases. The CDR3 consists of 15 residues. Germline CDR1 LGHDT, CDR2 YNNKEL (reference sequence). The ends lost 3 bases at V and 10 bases at J; junction bases unmatched: 7. The CDR3 coding sequence is TGTGCCAGCAGCCAGGAGGGACAGGGCTTCTCACCCCTCCACTTT. It codes for CASSQEGQGFSPLHF.

V is TRBV7-9 and J is TRBJ1-1; D call uncertain. Trimming took off 6 bases at V and 11 bases at J, with 16 bases between the two ends. In germline, CDR1 is SEHNR, CDR2 FQNEAQ (reference sequence). The CDR3 is 12 residues long. The CDR3 loop is CASSHSPTSAFF. In DNA, the CDR3 is TGTGCCAGCAGTCATAGTCCGACTAGCGCTTTCTTT.

V gene TRBV12-3 or TRBV12-4 combines with J gene TRBJ2-7; the match to TRBD1 covers 7 bases. The CDR3 has 13 residues. The V segment lost 7 bases and the J segment 1 base; nucleotides outside the gene matches: 4. CDR3 protein: CASTPTGSYEQYF. CDR3 DNA sequence: TGTGCCAGCACCCCGACAGGGTCCTACGAGCAGTACTTC.